This T cell receptor beta chain stems from a study of early T cells in non-severe SARS-CoV-2 infection. As for the study in general: Bulk RNA isolated from unsorted whole blood underwent sequencing; chains were not paired.

Study observations and caveats: The study's VDJdb matching favored anti-spike CD8 responses and missed private and CD4 specificities.

The CDR3 extends over 14 amino acids. Germline V CDR1 and CDR2: MNHNS, SASEGT. Between the trimmed V and J ends, which lost 0 bases and 4 bases, there was a span of 9 bases. Individual cDNA molecules were tagged with unique molecular identifiers. Each CDR3 protein gets one entry after TCRdb re-called the 5' RACE reads with MiXCR. The sample shows around 94,000 distinct CDR3 sequences, around 14% of them seen only once. There are many counts of this clonotype. Its antigen is not identified. The clonotype was recovered from an adult who was a healthcare worker with PCR-confirmed SARS-CoV-2 infection or an uninfected control (not recorded which). The source material was whole blood. The rearrangement uses TRBV6-1 and TRBJ1-2; D remains ambiguous. The CDR3 is CASSEARRIYGYTF. CDR3 nucleotide sequence: TGTGCCAGCAGTGAAGCGAGACGGATCTATGGCTACACCTTC.